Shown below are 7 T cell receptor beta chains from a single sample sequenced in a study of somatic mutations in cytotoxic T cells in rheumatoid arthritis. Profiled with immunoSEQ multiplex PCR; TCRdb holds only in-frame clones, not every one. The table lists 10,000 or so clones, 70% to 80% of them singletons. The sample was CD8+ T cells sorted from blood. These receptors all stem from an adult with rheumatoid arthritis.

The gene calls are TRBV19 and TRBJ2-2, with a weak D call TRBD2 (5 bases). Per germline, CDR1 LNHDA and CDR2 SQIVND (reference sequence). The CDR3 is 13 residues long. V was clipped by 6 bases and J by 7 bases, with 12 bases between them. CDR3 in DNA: TGTGCCAGTAGCATCGGCGGGTACGGGGAGCTGTTTTTT. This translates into CASSIGGYGELFF.

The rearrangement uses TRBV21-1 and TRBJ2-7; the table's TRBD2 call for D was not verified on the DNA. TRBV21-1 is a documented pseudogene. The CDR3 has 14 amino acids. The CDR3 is CASSKGTWGDEQYF. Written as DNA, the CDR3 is TGTGCCAGCAGCAAAGGTACTTGGGGGGACGAGCAGTACTTC.

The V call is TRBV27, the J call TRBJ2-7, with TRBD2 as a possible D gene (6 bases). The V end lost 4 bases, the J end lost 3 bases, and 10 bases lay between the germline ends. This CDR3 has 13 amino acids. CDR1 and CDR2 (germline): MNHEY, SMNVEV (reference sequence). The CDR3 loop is CASSSGVFYEQYF. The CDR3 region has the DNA TGTGCCAGCAGTTCGGGAGTTTTCTACGAGCAGTACTTC.

The CDR3 spells CASSRDSYSNQPQHF. CDR3 DNA sequence: TGTGCCAGCAGCAGGGACAGCTATAGCAATCAGCCCCAGCATTTT. The chain couples TRBV2 to TRBJ1-5; TRBD1 matches 7 bases. With 6 bases clipped from V and 0 bases from J, the junction kept 5 bases outside the gene matches. From germline, CDR1 is SNHLY and CDR2 FYNNEI. CDR3 length: 15 amino acids.

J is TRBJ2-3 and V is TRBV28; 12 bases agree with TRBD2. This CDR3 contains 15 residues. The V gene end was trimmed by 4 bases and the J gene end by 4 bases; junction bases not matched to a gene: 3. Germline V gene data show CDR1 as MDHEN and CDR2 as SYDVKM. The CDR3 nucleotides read TGTGCCAGCAGTTCTAGCGGGGGGGGGCCAGATACGCAGTATTTT. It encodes CASSSSGGGPDTQYF.

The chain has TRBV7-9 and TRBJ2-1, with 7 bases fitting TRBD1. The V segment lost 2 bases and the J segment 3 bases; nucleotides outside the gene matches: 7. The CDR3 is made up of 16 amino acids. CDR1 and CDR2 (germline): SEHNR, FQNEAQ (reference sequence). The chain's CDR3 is CASSLSQGLDYNEQFF. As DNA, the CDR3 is TGTGCCAGCAGCTTATCACAGGGGTTAGACTACAATGAGCAGTTCTTC.

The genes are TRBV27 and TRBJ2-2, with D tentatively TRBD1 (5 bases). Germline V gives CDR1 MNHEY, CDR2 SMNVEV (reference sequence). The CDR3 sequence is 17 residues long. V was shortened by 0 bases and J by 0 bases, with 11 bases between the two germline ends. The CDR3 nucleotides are TGTGCCAGCAGTTTATCGAAGGGGCACGCGAACACCGGGGAGCTGTTTTTT. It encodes CASSLSKGHANTGELFF.